This is a list of T cell receptor beta chains from one sample in a study of control samples from healthy donors and cancer patients. Some clones are missing from TCRdb's copy, which holds only in-frame ones; the method was immunoSEQ multiplex PCR. The repertoire holds more than 100,000 clones, with roughly 89% as singletons. The sequenced sample consisted of PBMCs. The origin of the receptors is a man aged 55 to 69 with lung cancer. Both conserved end residues are part of each CDR3. The D gene is left open where the match is weak. Not all rows give a size; the values are once, few, many and, for expanded clones, a class.

v_gene	j_gene	abundance	d_gene	CDR3aa	CDR3nt
TRBV5-1	TRBJ2-5	-	TRBD2	CASSLAGGQETQYF	TGCGCCAGCAGCTTGGCGGGGGGCCAAGAGACCCAGTACTTC
TRBV19	TRBJ1-5	many	TRBD1	CASSFKGADRVSNQPQHF	TGTGCCAGTAGTTTCAAAGGAGCCGACAGGGTTAGCAATCAGCCCCAGCATTTT
TRBV24-1	TRBJ2-5	-	-	CATSDPRAEGTQYF	TGTGCCACCAGTGATCCCCGGGCAGAAGGGACCCAGTACTTC
TRBV6-1	TRBJ2-7	-	-	CASTVDGSSREQYF	TGTGCCAGCACTGTGGACGGGAGTTCGAGGGAGCAGTACTTC
TRBV5-8	TRBJ2-1	-	-	CASSLDPFF	TGTGCCAGCAGCTTGGACCCGTTCTTC
TRBV15	TRBJ2-3	few	-	CATSKLLSARETDTQYF	TGTGCCACCAGCAAACTACTCAGTGCCAGGGAGACAGATACGCAGTATTTT
TRBV6-5	TRBJ2-1	-	-	CASSSGPSSGNEQFF	TGTGCCAGCAGTTCGGGCCCCTCATCCGGCAATGAGCAGTTCTTC
TRBV27	TRBJ2-7	-	TRBD1	CASSLKTGGFYEQYF	TGTGCCAGCAGTTTAAAGACAGGGGGTTTCTACGAGCAGTACTTC
TRBV11-1	TRBJ1-6	-	-	CASSLGGLSPLHF	TGTGCCAGCAGCTTAGGGGGGCTTTCACCCCTCCACTTT
TRBV3-1/TRBV3-2	TRBJ2-3	-	-	CASSPSPVDTQYF	TGTGCCAGCAGCCCTAGCCCCGTAGATACGCAGTATTTT
TRBV11-3	TRBJ1-5	few	-	CASSKDSSNQPQHF	TGTGCCAGCAGCAAAGACAGTTCCAATCAGCCCCAGCATTTT
TRBV6-1	TRBJ1-5	-	-	CASSEVGYSNQPQHF	TGTGCCAGCAGTGAAGTGGGTTATAGCAATCAGCCCCAGCATTTT
TRBV6-7	TRBJ2-1	-	-	CASSPKGGARNEQFF	TGTGCCAGCAGCCCCAAAGGGGGGGCGAGGAATGAGCAGTTCTTC
TRBV7-8	TRBJ2-7	-	-	CASTTDGYEQYF	TGTGCCAGCACCACAGACGGCTACGAGCAGTACTTC